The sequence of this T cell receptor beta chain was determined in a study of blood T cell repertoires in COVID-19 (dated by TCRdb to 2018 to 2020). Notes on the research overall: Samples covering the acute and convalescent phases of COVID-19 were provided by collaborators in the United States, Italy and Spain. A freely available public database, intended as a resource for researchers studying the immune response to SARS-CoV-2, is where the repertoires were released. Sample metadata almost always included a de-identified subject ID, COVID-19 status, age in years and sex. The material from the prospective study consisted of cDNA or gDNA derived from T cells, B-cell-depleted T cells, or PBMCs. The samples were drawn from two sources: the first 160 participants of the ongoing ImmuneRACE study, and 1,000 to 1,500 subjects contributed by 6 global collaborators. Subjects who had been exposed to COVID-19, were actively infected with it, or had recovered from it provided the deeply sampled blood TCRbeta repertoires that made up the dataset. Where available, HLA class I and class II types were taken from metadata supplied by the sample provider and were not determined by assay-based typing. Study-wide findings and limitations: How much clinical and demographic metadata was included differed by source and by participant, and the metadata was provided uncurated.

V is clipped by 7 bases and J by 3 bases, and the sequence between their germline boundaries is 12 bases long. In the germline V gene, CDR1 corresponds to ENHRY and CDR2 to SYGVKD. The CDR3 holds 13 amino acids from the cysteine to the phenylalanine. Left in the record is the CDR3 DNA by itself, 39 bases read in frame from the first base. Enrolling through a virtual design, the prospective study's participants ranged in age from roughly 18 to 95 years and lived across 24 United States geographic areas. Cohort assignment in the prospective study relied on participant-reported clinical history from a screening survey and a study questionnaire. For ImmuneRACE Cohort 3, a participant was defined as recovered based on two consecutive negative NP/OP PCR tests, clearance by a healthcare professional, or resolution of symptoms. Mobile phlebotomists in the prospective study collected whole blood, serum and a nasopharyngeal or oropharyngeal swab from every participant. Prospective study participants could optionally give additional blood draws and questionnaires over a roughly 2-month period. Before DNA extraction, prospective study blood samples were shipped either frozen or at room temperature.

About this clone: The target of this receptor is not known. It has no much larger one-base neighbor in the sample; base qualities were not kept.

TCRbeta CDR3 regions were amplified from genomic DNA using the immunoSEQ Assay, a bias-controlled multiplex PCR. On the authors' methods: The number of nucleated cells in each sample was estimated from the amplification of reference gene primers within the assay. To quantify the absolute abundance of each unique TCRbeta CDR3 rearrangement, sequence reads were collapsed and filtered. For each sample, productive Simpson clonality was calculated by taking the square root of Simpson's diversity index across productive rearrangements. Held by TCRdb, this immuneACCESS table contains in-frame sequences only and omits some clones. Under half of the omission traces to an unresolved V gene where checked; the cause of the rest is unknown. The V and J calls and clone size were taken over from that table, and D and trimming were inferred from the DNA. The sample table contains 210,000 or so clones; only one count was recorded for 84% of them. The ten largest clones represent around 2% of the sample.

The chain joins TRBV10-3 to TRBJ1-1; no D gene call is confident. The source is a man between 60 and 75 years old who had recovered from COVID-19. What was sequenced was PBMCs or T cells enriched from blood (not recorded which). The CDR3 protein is CAIKKSGDTEAFF. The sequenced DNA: TGTGCCATCAAAAAAAGCGGGGACACTGAAGCTTTCTTT.